Each of the 14 T cell receptor beta chains below was sequenced from the same sample in a study of OX40 agonist ivuxolimab in advanced cancers. Data came from immunoSEQ multiplex PCR; TCRdb stores just in-frame clones and leaves some out. The table has about 84,000 clones, approximately 89% seen once. This material consisted of CD4+ or CD8+ T cells sorted from blood, taken in a trial of the OX40 agonist ivuxolimab. These receptors all stem from an adult with an advanced solid tumor such as melanoma, head and neck, liver or kidney cancer.

The DNA for the CDR3 is TGTGCCAGCAGCTTGGTTGGGATCCGGGCCAGCTCCTACGAGCAGTACTTC. This sequence encodes CASSLVGIRASSYEQYF. V gene TRBV5-4 combines with J gene TRBJ2-7, with D unclear. The CDR3 is 17 amino acids. The V end was cut by 0 bases, the J end by 0 bases, with 16 bases between. Per germline, CDR1 SGHNT and CDR2 YYREEE (reference sequence).

This clone was seen once. The CDR3 region has the DNA TGTGCCAGCAGCGTAGGTGAATCAGGGGGTGGCTACACCTTC. As protein: CASSVGESGGGYTF. J is TRBJ1-2 and V is TRBV9, with 7 nucleotides matching TRBD1. CDR1 and CDR2 (germline): SGDLS, YYNGEE. CDR3 size: 14 residues. V gave up 0 bases and J gave up 7 bases; unmatched junction bases: 6.

CDR3 amino acids: CASSKLAGDEQYF. The CDR3, as DNA: TGTGCCAGCAGCAAACTAGCGGGAGACGAGCAGTACTTC. The chain employs TRBV5-4 and TRBJ2-7; 11 positions agree with TRBD2. The CDR3 runs 13 residues. J gave up 5 bases and V 4 bases, and 2 bases lay outside the gene matches. Germline CDR1 reads SGHNT; CDR2 reads YYREEE (reference sequence).

This clone was seen a single time. This chain uses TRBV6-6 with TRBJ2-1; D possibly corresponds to TRBD2 (6 bases). In germline, CDR1 is MNHNY, CDR2 SVGAGI (reference sequence). The length of the CDR3 is 15 residues. V was pared by 2 bases and J by 0 bases, with 8 bases between. CDR3: CASSYGGSSYNEQFF. The CDR3 DNA reads as TGTGCCAGCAGTTACGGGGGGAGCTCCTACAATGAGCAGTTCTTC.

V gene TRBV7-9 combines with J gene TRBJ2-3, with D hard to call. Germline V gives CDR1 SEHNR, CDR2 FQNEAQ (reference sequence). This CDR3 spans 14 amino acids. V lost 2 bases and J lost 2, with 8 bases in between. The CDR3 region is CASSLYGPTDTQYF. The CDR3 DNA sequence: TGTGCCAGCAGCTTATACGGGCCCACAGATACGCAGTATTTT. Based on the CDR3 plus reference TRBV7-9 and TRBJ2-3, the full variable domain is DTGVSQNPRHKITKRGQNVTFRCDPISEHNRLYWYRQTLGQGPEFLTYFQNEAQLEKSRLLSDRFSAERPKGSFSTLEIQRTEQGDSAMYLCASSLYGPTDTQYFGPGTRLTVL.

This clone was counted once. The chain is built from TRBV9 and TRBJ2-2; maybe TRBD2 (6 bases). V shed 7 bases and J shed 2 bases, with 15 bases lying between them. This CDR3 comprises 15 residues. Germline CDR1 is SGDLS and CDR2 is YYNGEE. As DNA, the CDR3 is TGTGCCAGCTCCCCGTGGCGGGGCAACACCGGGGAGCTGTTTTTT. Its translation is CASSPWRGNTGELFF. The entire variable domain, with the rest obtained from reference TRBV9 and TRBJ2-2, is as follows: DSGVTQTPKHLITATGQRVTLRCSPRSGDLSVYWYQQSLDQGLQFLIQYYNGEERAKGNILERFSAQQFPDLHSELNLSSLELGDSALYFCASSPWRGNTGELFFGEGSRLTVL.

The V call is TRBV5-4, the J call TRBJ2-7; possibly TRBD2 for D (6 bases). CDR1 SGHNT and CDR2 YYREEE come from the germline V gene (reference sequence). This CDR3 is 16 amino acids long. V lost 4 bases and J 9 bases, leaving 26 bases between the germline ends. CDR3 in amino acids: CASSPGSRSSRRGQYF. In DNA, the CDR3 is TGTGCCAGCAGCCCCGGGTCCCGGTCTAGTCGGAGGGGGCAGTACTTC.

The chain combines TRBV9 with TRBJ2-7; D not resolved. Trimming left V 0 bases short and J 6 bases short, with 16 bases between. Germline CDR1 and CDR2: SGDLS and YYNGEE. The CDR3 is made up of 15 amino acids. CDR3 in amino acids: CASSVDSRRPLEQYF. CDR3 sequence (DNA): TGTGCCAGCAGCGTAGACTCGAGGAGACCTCTCGAGCAGTACTTC.

The chain recombines TRBV19 with TRBJ2-7; D tentatively reads TRBD1 or TRBD2 (5 bases each). Germline V gene data show CDR1 as LNHDA and CDR2 as SQIVND (reference sequence). Trimming took 3 bases from V and 4 from J, leaving 10 bases between them. There are 13 residues in the CDR3. The CDR3 loop is CASSISEGYEQYF. CDR3 nucleotides: TGTGCCAGTAGTATCTCCGAGGGGTACGAGCAGTACTTC.

V is TRBV5-6 and J is TRBJ2-7; 7 bases fit TRBD2. V dropped 0 bases and J dropped 1; count of bases not matched to a gene: 7. CDR1 and CDR2 from the germline V gene are SGHDT and YYEEEE. The CDR3 is made up of 16 amino acids. The CDR3 sequence is CASSLAGGSRSYEQYF. The CDR3 DNA reads as TGTGCCAGCAGCTTGGCCGGGGGGAGTCGGTCCTACGAGCAGTACTTC.

In DNA form, the CDR3 reads TGTGCCAGCAGTTTATTCGGGGCAGGGTGGGGGTATAGCAATCAGCCCCAGCATTTT. Translated, it gives CASSLFGAGWGYSNQPQHF. The chain recombines TRBV28 with TRBJ1-5; TRBD1 might be the D (5 bases). The CDR3 runs 19 residues. In germline, CDR1 is MDHEN, CDR2 SYDVKM. V was shortened by 1 base and J by 0 bases, with 19 bases between the two germline ends.

The chain recombines TRBV5-1 with TRBJ2-2; 10 bases agree with TRBD1. In germline, CDR1 is SGHRS, CDR2 YFSETQ. With 4 bases clipped from V and 0 bases from J, the junction kept 9 bases outside the gene matches. The CDR3 is 18 amino acids. The CDR3 DNA is TGCGCCAGCAGCAATCGGATGACAGGGGGCGCGAACACCGGGGAGCTGTTTTTT. It is translated as CASSNRMTGGANTGELFF.

This chain uses TRBV5-1 with TRBJ2-5; 8 positions agree with TRBD1. The CDR3 loop spans 18 amino acids. The trim removed 0 bases at V and 1 base at J, leaving 11 bases unmatched. Germline CDR1 is SGHRS and CDR2 is YFSETQ. In DNA, the CDR3 is TGCGCCAGCAGCTTGGACCTAGGACAGGGCGGTGGCCAAGAGACCCAGTACTTC. It translates to CASSLDLGQGGGQETQYF.

The V gene is TRBV4-1, the J gene TRBJ2-5; D is perhaps TRBD1 or TRBD2 (6 bases each). The CDR3 consists of 14 residues. The germline CDR1 and CDR2 sequences are MGHRA and YSYEKL. Trimming cost V 0 bases and J 4 bases, with 9 bases left between them. CDR3 sequence reads: CASSQDSGAETQYF. CDR3 nucleotide sequence: TGCGCCAGCAGCCAAGATTCGGGGGCAGAGACCCAGTACTTC.